This T cell receptor beta chain stems from a study of blood T cell repertoires in COVID-19 (TCRdb year 2020). The study in broad terms: The collaborator samples originated in the United States, Italy and Spain and spanned the acute and convalescent phases of COVID-19. A de-identified subject ID, COVID-19 status, age in years and sex were almost always included in the sample metadata. Samples were obtained from the ongoing ImmuneRACE study (first 160 participants) and from 950 to 1,500 subjects provided by 6 global collaborators. HLA class I and class II types, where available, came from metadata supplied by the sample provider rather than from assay-based typing. Subjects who had been exposed to COVID-19, were actively infected with it, or had recovered from it provided the deeply sampled blood TCRbeta repertoires that made up the dataset. The prospective study material was composed of cDNA or gDNA derived from T cells, B-cell-depleted T cells, or PBMCs. The repertoires were released in a freely available public database meant as a resource for research on the immune response to SARS-CoV-2. The investigation overall reported the following: Clinical and demographic metadata were provided uncurated, with the amount varying by source and participant.

TCRbeta CDR3 regions were amplified from genomic DNA using the immunoSEQ Assay, a bias-controlled multiplex PCR. In the original analysis: Nucleated cell counts per sample were estimated from amplification of reference gene primers within the assay. To quantify the absolute abundance of each unique TCRbeta CDR3 rearrangement, sequence reads were collapsed and filtered. For each sample, productive Simpson clonality was calculated as the square root of Simpson's diversity index over productive rearrangements. TCRdb carries this immuneACCESS record with in-frame sequences only. Its versions omit some clonotypes, under half of them owing to an unresolved V gene in the studies checked, with the rest unexplained. V and J calls and clone size are as listed in that table; D and trimming were resolved from the DNA. Present in this sample are tens of thousands of clones, around nine tenths of which were seen just once. The ten largest clones take up less than 2.5% of the sample.

As encoded in the germline V gene, CDR1 is MDHEN while CDR2 is SYDVKM. The CDR3 covers 16 residues, taking in both the cysteine and the phenylalanine. Here the CDR3 DNA is all that survives: 48 bases in frame from base 1. From V the trimming removes 4 bases and from J it removes 11 bases, while the gene matches leave 19 bases of the junction unaccounted for. Turning to this clone: What antigen it recognizes has not been identified. Base-call qualities are not available, and no considerably larger clone is one nucleotide away.

Whole blood was collected in K2EDTA tubes by collaborating institutions according to the institutions' own protocols. For TCRbeta analysis, collaborator samples were shipped as frozen whole blood, as isolated PBMCs, or as DNA extracted from either sample type. The sequence derives from a human donor in a cohort sampled during active COVID-19. The V gene is TRBV28 and the J gene is TRBJ2-7, and 8 junction bases match TRBD1. The sequenced material came from peripheral blood. The CDR3 protein is CASSYLRGRPTTIEYF. The DNA reads as follows: TGTGCCAGCAGTTACCTCAGGGGGCGTCCCACCACCATTGAGTACTTC.